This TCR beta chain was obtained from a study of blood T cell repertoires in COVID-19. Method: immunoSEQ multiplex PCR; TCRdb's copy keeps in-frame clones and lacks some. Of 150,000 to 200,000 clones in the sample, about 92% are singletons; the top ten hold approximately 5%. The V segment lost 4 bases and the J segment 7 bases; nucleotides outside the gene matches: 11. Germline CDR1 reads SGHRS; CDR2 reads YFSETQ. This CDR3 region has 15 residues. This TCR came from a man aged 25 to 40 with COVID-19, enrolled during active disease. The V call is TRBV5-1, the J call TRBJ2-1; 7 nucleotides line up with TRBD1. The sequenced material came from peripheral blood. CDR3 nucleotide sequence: TGCGCCAGCAGCAAGGGACAGCCATCCGGGAATGAGCAGTTCTTC. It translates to CASSKGQPSGNEQFF.